These 3 T cell receptor beta chains were sequenced from one sample in a study of blood T cell repertoires in COVID-19. Only in-frame clones appear in the TCRdb table, and some are missing; sequencing was by immunoSEQ multiplex PCR. The data contain fewer than 400,000 clones, 80% to 90% of them singletons. The source material was peripheral blood. Receptors were obtained from a young man with active or convalescent COVID-19.

This clone has a single count. Additional DNA sequences in this sample encode the identical CDR3. The gene calls are TRBV5-1 and TRBJ2-1; 13 bases align to TRBD2. The germline V gene encodes CDR1 SGHRS and CDR2 YFSETQ. The CDR3 is made up of 16 amino acids. V lost 0 bases, J lost 4 bases, and 1 base stayed unmatched. As DNA, the CDR3 is TGCGCCAGCAGCTTGGGACTAGCGGGGGGATACAATGAGCAGTTCTTC. Its protein product is CASSLGLAGGYNEQFF.

CDR3 in amino acids: CAWSSGRSHTGELFF. The DNA for the CDR3 is TGTGCCTGGAGCAGCGGGAGGTCCCACACCGGGGAGCTGTTTTTT. This chain connects TRBV30 to TRBJ2-2, with TRBD2 matching over 9 bases. Trimming took 3 bases from V and 3 from J; bases not matched to a gene: 5. The germline CDR1 and CDR2 sequences are GTSNPN and SVGIG (reference sequence). The CDR3 is 15 amino acids.

The chain carries TRBV27 and TRBJ2-7; maybe TRBD2 (5 bases). V was cut by 5 bases and J by 1 base, with 15 bases left in between. CDR1 and CDR2 from the germline V gene are MNHEY and SMNVEV (reference sequence). This CDR3 contains 15 residues. The DNA for the CDR3 is TGTGCCAGCAGTCCCCTCACTAGGAAATCCTACGAGCAGTACTTC. Translated, it gives CASSPLTRKSYEQYF.